This T cell receptor (beta chain) was retrieved from a study of blood T cell repertoires in COVID-19. Produced via immunoSEQ multiplex PCR; TCRdb's table is partial and in-frame only. The sample shows tens of thousands of clones, roughly 92% of them seen only once. Sample: peripheral blood. The clonotype originates from an older man with active COVID-19.

The CDR3 region has the DNA TGCGCCAGCAGCGCGACTGGGGCCAACGTCCTGACTTTC. This gives the protein CASSATGANVLTF. This chain connects TRBV5-1 to TRBJ2-6; D is unresolved. Germline CDR1 is SGHRS and CDR2 is YFSETQ. Trimming removed 4 bases at V and 2 bases at J, with 4 bases between. The CDR3 extends over 13 amino acids.